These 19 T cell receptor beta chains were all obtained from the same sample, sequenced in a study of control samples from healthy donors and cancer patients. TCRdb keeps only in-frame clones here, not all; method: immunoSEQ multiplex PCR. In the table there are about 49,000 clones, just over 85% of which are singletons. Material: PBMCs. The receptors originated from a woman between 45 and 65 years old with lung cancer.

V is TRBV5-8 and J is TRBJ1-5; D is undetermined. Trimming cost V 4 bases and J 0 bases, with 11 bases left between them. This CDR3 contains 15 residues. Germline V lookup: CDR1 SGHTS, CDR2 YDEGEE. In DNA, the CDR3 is TGTGCCAGCAGCCGTAATCGGGCTAGCAATCAGCCCCAGCATTTT. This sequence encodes CASSRNRASNQPQHF.

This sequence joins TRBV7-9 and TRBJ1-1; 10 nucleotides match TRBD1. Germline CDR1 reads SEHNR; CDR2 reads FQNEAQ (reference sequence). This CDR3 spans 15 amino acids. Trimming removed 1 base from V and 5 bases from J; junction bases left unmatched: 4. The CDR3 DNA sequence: TGTGCCAGCAGCTTAGGGGACAGGGGAGATACTGAAGCTTTCTTT. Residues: CASSLGDRGDTEAFF.

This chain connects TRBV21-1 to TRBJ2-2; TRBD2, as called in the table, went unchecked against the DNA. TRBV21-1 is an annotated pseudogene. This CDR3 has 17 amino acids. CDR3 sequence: CASSKGGEKERTGELFF. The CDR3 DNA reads TGTGCCAGCAGCAAAGGGGGAGAAAAGGAGAGAACCGGGGAGCTGTTTTTT.

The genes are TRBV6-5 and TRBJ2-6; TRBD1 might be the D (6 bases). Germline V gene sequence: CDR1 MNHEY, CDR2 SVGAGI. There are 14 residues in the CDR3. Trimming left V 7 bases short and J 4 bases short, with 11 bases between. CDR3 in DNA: TGTGCCAGCATCCGACAGGCCGGGGCCAACGTCCTGACTTTC. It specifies CASIRQAGANVLTF.

CDR3 nucleotides: TGTGCCAGCAGTACGGGACAGGGCACTGAAGCTTTCTTT. This gives the protein CASSTGQGTEAFF. The chain couples TRBV27 to TRBJ1-1; 9 positions match TRBD1. The V gene end was trimmed by 5 bases and the J gene end by 4 bases; junction bases not matched to a gene: 2. The CDR3 has 13 amino acids. CDR1 MNHEY and CDR2 SMNVEV come from the germline V gene (reference sequence).

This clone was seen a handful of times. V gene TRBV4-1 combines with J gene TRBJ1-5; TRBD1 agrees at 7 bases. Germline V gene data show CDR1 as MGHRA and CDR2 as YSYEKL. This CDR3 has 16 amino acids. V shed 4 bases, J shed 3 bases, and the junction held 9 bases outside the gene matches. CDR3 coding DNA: TGCGCCAGCAGCCCTGACAGGGATCTTTTCAATCAGCCCCAGCATTTT. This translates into CASSPDRDLFNQPQHF.

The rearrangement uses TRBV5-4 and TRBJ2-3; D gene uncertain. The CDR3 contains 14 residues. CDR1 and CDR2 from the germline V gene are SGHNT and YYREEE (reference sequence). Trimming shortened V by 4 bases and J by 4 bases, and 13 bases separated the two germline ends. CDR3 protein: CASSPDPLSDTQYF. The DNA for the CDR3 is TGTGCCAGCAGCCCGGACCCGCTTTCAGATACGCAGTATTTT.

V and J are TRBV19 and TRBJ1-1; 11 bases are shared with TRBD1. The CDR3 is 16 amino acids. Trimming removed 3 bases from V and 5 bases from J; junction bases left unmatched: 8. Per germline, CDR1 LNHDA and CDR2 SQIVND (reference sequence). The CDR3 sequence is CASSIGTGGIVTEAFF. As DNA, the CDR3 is TGTGCCAGTAGTATCGGGACAGGGGGAATTGTGACTGAAGCTTTCTTT. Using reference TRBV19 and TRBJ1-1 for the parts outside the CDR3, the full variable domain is DGGITQSPKYLFRKEGQNVTLSCEQNLNHDAMYWYRQDPGQGLRLIYYSQIVNDFQKGDIAEGYSVSREKKESFPLTVTSAQKNPTAFYLCASSIGTGGIVTEAFFGQGTRLTVV.

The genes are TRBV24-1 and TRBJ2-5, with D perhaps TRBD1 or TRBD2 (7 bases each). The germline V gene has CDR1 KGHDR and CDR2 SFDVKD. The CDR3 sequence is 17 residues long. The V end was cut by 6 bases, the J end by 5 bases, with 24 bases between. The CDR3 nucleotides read TGTGCCACCAGTCTCACCCCCCGGACAGGACTAGTGGAGACCCAGTACTTC. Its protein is CATSLTPRTGLVETQYF.

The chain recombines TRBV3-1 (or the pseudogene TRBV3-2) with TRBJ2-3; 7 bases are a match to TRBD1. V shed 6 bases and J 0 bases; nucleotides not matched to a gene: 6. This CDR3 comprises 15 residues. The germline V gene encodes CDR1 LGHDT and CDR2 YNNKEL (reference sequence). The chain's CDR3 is CASSPGTESTDTQYF. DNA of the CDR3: TGTGCCAGCAGTCCTGGGACAGAAAGCACAGATACGCAGTATTTT.

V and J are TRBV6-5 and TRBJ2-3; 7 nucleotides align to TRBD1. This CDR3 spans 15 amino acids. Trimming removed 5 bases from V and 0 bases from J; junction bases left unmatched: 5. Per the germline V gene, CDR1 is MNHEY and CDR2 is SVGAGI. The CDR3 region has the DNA TGTGCCAGCAGTCCCGGGACAGTCAGCACAGATACGCAGTATTTT. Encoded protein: CASSPGTVSTDTQYF.

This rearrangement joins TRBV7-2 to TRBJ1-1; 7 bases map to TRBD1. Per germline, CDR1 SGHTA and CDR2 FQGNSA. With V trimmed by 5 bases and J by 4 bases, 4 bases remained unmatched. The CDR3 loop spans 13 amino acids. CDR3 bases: TGTGCCAGCAGCCAGACAGGGAGCACTGAAGCTTTCTTT. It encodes CASSQTGSTEAFF.

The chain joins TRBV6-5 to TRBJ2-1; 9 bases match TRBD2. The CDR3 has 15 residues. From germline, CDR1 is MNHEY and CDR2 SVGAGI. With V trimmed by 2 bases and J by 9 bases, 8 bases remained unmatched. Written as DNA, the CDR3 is TGTGCCAGCAGTTACGCGGGGGGGCGTCGGGTTGAGCAGTTCTTC. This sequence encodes CASSYAGGRRVEQFF.

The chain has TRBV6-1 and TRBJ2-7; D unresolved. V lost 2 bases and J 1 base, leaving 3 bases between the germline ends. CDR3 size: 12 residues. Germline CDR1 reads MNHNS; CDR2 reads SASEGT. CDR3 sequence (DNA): TGTGCCAGCAGTGAATGGTCCTACGAGCAGTACTTC. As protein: CASSEWSYEQYF.

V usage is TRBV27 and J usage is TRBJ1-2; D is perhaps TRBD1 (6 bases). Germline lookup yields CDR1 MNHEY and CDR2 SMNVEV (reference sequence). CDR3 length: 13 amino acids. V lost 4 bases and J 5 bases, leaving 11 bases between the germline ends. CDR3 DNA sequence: TGTGCCAGCAGTTGGGACATCGCGTATGGCTACACCTTC. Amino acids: CASSWDIAYGYTF.

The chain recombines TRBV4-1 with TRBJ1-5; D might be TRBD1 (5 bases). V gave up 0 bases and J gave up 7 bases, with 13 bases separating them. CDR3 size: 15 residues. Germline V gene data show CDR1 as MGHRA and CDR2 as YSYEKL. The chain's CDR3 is CASSQDDAPGQPQHF. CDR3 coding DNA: TGCGCCAGCAGCCAAGACGACGCTCCAGGGCAGCCCCAGCATTTT.

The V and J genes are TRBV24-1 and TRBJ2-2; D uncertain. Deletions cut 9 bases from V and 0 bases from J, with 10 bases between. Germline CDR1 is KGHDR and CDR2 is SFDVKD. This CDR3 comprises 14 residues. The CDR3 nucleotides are TGTGCCACCTCGAAGACTGCGAACACCGGGGAGCTGTTTTTT. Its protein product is CATSKTANTGELFF.

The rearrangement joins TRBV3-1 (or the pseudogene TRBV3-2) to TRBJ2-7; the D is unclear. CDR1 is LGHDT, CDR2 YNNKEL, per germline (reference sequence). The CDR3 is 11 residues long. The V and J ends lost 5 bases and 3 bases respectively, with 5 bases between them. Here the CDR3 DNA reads TGTGCCAGCAGCGACAACTACGAGCAGTACTTC. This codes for CASSDNYEQYF.

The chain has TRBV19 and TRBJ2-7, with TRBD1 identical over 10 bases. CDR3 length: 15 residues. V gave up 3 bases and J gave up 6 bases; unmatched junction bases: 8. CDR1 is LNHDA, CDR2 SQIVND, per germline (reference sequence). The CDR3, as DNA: TGTGCCAGTAGTATTGCGACAGGGGGCGGGGGCGAGCAGTACTTC. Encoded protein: CASSIATGGGGEQYF.